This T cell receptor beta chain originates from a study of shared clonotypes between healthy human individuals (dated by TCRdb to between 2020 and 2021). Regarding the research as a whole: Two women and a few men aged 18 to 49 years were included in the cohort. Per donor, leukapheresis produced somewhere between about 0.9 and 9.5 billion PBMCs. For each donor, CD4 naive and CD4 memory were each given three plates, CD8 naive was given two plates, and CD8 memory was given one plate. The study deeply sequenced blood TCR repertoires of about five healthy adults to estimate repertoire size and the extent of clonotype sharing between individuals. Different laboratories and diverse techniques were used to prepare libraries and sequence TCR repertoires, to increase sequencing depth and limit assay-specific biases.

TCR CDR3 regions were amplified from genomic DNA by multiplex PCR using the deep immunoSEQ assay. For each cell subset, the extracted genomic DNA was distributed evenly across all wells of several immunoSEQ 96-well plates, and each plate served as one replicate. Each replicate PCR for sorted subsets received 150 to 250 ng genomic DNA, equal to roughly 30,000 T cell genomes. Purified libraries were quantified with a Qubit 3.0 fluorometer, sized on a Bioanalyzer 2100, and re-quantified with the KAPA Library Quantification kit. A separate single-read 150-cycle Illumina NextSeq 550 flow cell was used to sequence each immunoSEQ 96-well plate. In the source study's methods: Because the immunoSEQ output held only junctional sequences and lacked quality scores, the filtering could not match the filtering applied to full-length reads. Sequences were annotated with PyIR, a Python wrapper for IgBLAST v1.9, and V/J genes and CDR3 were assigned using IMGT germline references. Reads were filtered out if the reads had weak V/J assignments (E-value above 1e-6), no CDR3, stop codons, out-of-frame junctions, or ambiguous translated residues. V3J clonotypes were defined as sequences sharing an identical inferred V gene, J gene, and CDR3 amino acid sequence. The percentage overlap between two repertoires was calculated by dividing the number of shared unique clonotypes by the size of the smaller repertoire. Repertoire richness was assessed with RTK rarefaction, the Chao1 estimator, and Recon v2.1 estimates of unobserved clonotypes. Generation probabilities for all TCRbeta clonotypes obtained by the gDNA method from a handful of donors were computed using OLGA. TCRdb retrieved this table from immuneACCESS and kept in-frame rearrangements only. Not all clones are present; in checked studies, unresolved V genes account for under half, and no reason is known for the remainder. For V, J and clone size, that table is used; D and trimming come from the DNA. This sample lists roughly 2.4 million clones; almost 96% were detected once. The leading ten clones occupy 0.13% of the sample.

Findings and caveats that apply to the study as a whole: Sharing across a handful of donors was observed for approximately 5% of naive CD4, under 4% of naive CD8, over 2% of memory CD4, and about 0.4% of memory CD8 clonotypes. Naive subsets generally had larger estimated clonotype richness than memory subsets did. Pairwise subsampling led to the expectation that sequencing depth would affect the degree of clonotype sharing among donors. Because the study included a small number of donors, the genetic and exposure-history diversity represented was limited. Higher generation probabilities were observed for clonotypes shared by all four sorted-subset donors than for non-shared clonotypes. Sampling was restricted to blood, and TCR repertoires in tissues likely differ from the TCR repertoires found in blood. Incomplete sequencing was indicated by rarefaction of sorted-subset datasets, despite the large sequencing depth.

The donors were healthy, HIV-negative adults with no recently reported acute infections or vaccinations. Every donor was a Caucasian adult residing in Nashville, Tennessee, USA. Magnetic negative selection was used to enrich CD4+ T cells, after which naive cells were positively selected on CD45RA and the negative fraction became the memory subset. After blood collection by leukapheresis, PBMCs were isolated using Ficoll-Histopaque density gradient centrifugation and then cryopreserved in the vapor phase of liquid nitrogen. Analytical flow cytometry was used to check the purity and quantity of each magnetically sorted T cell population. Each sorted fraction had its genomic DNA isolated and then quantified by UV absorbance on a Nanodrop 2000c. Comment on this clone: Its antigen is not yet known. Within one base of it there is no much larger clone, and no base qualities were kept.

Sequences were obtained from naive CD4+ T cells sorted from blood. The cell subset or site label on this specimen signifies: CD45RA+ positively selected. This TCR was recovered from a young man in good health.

The CDR3: CASSIDPLSSYEQYF. The sequence in DNA is TGTGCCAGTAGTATTGATCCACTAAGCTCCTACGAGCAGTACTTC. The rearranged chain carries TRBV19 and TRBJ2-7; the D gene assignment is ambiguous. The cysteine opens and the phenylalanine closes a CDR3 of 15 amino acids. This entry keeps only the CDR3 DNA: 45 bases, framed from base 1. CDR1 and CDR2, per the germline V gene (reference sequence), are LNHDA and SQIVND. V lost 3 bases and J lost 0 bases; the stretch between them is 12 bases long.